The present TCR beta chain was sequenced within a study of blood T cell repertoires in COVID-19. Whole-study context: Whether acute or convalescent, the COVID-19 samples came from the United States, Italy and Spain.

The repertoire was sequenced with immunoSEQ multiplex PCR; TCRdb's copy has only in-frame clones and lacks some. The sample records roughly 270,000 clones, 85% being singletons. This CDR3 region has 16 residues. Germline assignment: CDR1 SGHVS and CDR2 FNYEAQ. V gave up 5 bases and J gave up 0 bases; unmatched junction bases: 6. The origin of this receptor is a woman aged 45-65 years who had recovered from COVID-19. The sequencing sample was made of PBMCs or T cells enriched from blood (not recorded which). The V call is TRBV7-6, the J call TRBJ1-5; 8 bases are a match to TRBD1. The CDR3 bases are TGTGCCAGCAGCCCTTTGACAGGGGATAGCAATCAGCCCCAGCATTTT. Its translation is CASSPLTGDSNQPQHF.